This T cell receptor beta chain is drawn from a study of T cell clonotyping in hematopoietic cell transplantation. Study-wide findings and caveats: Pathologically expanded recipient clonotypes increased progressively from day 30 to day 180 as diversity fell. Broader posttransplant TCR repertoire diversity was predicted by graft donor and pretransplant recipient Inverse Simpson Index values.

Sequenced by immunoSEQ multiplex PCR; TCRdb stores in-frame clones only, minus some. The sample includes just under 7,500 clones, around nine tenths seen only once; the top ten take approximately 6.6%. Time point given: recipient sample about 28 days before transplant, after cytoreduction. The CDR3 is 14 amino acids. The ends were cut back, 1 base at V and 5 bases at J, with 8 bases in the middle. Germline V lookup: CDR1 MDHEN, CDR2 SYDVKM. Turning to this clone: Its antigen is undetermined.

This chain links TRBV28 with TRBJ1-4; TRBD1 is a possible D gene (5 bases). The TCR comes from a man aged 55 to 69 with acute myeloid leukemia. Some clones in this sample may be carry-over from other donors' samples. The sample here was peripheral blood mononuclear cells, taken before stem cell transplant. Written as DNA, the CDR3 is TGTGCCAGCAGTTTATCACAGGTGAATGAAAAACTGTTTTTT. Translating gives CASSLSQVNEKLFF.